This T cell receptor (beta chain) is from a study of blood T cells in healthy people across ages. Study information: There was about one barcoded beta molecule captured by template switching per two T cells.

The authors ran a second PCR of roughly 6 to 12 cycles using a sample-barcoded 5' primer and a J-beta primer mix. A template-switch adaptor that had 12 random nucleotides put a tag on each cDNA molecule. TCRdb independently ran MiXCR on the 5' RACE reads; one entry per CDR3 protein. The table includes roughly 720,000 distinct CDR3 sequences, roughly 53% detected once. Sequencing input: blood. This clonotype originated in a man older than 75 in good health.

The CDR3 spells CASSFRERNSYEQYF. In nucleotides, the CDR3 is TGTGCCAGCAGTTTCCGGGAGAGGAACTCCTACGAGCAGTACTTC. The gene calls are TRBV12-3 or TRBV12-4 and TRBJ2-7; D may be TRBD2 (6 bases). The ends were cut back, 3 bases at V and 0 bases at J, with 12 bases in the middle. CDR3 length equals 15 residues.